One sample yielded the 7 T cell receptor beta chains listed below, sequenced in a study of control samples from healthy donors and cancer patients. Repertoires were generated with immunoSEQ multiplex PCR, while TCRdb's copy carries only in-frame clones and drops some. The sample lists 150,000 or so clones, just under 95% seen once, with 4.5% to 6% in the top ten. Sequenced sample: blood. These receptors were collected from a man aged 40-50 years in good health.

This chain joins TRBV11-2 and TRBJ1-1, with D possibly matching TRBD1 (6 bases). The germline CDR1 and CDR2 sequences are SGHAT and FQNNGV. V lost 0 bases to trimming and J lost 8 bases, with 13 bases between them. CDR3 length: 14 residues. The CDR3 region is CASSLDTGRQEAFF. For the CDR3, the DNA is TGTGCCAGCAGCTTAGATACAGGGCGACAGGAAGCTTTCTTT.

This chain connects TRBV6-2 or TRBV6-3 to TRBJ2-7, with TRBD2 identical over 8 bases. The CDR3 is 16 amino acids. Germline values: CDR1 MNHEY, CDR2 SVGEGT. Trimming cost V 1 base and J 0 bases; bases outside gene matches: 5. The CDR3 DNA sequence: TGTGCCAGCAGTTACTTGAGCGGGGGTTTCTCCTACGAGCAGTACTTC. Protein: CASSYLSGGFSYEQYF.

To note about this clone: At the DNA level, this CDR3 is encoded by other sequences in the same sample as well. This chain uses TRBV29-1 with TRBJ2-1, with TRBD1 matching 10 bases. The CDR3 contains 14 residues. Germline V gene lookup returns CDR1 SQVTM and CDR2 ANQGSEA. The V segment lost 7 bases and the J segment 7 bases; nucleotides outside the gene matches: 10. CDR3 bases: TGCAGCGCGAAGGGACAGGGGCTCTATAATGAGCAGTTCTTC. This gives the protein CSAKGQGLYNEQFF.

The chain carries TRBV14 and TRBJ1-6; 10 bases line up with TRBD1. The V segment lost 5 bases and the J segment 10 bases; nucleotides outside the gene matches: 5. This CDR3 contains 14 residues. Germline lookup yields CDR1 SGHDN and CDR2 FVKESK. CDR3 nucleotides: TGTGCCAGCAGCGCGACAGGGGGCGTCTCACCCCTCCACTTT. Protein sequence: CASSATGGVSPLHF.

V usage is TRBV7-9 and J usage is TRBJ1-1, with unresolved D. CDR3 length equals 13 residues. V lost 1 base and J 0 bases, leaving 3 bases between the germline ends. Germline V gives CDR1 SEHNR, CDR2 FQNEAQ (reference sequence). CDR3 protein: CASSLELNTEAFF. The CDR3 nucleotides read TGTGCCAGCAGCTTAGAACTGAACACTGAAGCTTTCTTT.

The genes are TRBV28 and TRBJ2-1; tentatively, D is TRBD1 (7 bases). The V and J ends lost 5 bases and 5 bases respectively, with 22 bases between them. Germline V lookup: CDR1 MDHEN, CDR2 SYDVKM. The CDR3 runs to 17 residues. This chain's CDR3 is CASSPGGVGGSDNEQFF. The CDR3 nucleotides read TGTGCCAGCAGTCCAGGGGGAGTGGGGGGCAGCGACAATGAGCAGTTCTTC.

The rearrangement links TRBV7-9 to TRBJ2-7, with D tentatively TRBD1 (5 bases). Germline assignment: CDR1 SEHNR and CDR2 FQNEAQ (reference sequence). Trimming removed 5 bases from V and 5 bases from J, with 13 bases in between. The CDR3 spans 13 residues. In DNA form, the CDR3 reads TGTGCCAGCAGCCCCCTGCCAGGGAACGAGCAGTACTTC. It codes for CASSPLPGNEQYF. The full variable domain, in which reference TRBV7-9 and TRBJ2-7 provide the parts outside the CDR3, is DTGVSQNPRHKITKRGQNVTFRCDPISEHNRLYWYRQTLGQGPEFLTYFQNEAQLEKSRLLSDRFSAERPKGSFSTLEIQRTEQGDSAMYLCASSPLPGNEQYFGPGTRLTVT.